These 27 T cell receptor beta chains were sequenced from one sample in a study of blood T cell repertoires in COVID-19. The table came from immunoSEQ multiplex PCR; TCRdb's copy has only in-frame clones and leaves some out. The table shows just over 250,000 clones, with about 89% occurring only once. Sequenced: peripheral blood. The receptors were sampled from a man in his forties who had recovered from COVID-19.

The chain uses TRBV3-1 (or the pseudogene TRBV3-2) and TRBJ2-7; 11 bases line up with TRBD2. The V segment lost 0 bases and the J segment 0 bases; nucleotides outside the gene matches: 7. This CDR3 has 18 amino acids. Germline V gene lookup returns CDR1 LGHDT and CDR2 YNNKEL (reference sequence). Here the CDR3 reads CASSQDKWTSGCSYEQYF. Written as DNA, the CDR3 is TGTGCCAGCAGCCAAGACAAGTGGACTAGCGGGTGCTCCTACGAGCAGTACTTC.

CDR3 DNA: TGTGCCAGCAAGACCGGGACAGGGGGCTCCGGGGAGCTGTTTTTT. Protein product: CASKTGTGGSGELFF. The chain has TRBV6-5 and TRBJ2-2; 12 bases fit TRBD1. The CDR3 has 15 amino acids. Germline loops: CDR1 MNHEY, CDR2 SVGAGI. V trimming: 7 bases; J trimming: 6 bases; junction bases outside the gene matches: 6.

The chain couples TRBV9 to TRBJ2-3; TRBD2 is a possible D gene (7 bases). V was cut by 2 bases and J by 6 bases, with 13 bases left in between. Germline CDR1 reads SGDLS; CDR2 reads YYNGEE. The CDR3 totals 14 residues. The CDR3 coding sequence is TGTGCCAGCAGCGTGGCGGGGGCGAAGGATACGCAGTATTTT. Translating gives CASSVAGAKDTQYF.

The chain links TRBV5-1 to TRBJ2-1; TRBD2 matches 7 bases. The CDR3 covers 16 residues. From germline, CDR1 is SGHRS and CDR2 YFSETQ. V gave up 5 bases and J gave up 8 bases; unmatched junction bases: 16. Written as DNA, the CDR3 is TGCGCCAGCAGGAAGGGCGGGGGAGTGCCCAACGATGAGCAGTTCTTC. Its protein product is CASRKGGGVPNDEQFF.

This clone has only a few counts. This chain links TRBV12-3 or TRBV12-4 with TRBJ2-1; D remains ambiguous. There are 11 residues in the CDR3. The V end was cut by 3 bases, the J end by 9 bases, with 6 bases between. CDR3 bases: TGTGCCAGCAGTTTCTTCGGTGAGCAGTTCTTC. Encoded protein: CASSFFGEQFF.

The chain is built from TRBV3-1 (or the pseudogene TRBV3-2) and TRBJ1-3; D gene uncertain. The V gene's germline CDR1 is LGHDT and CDR2 YNNKEL (reference sequence). The V end was cut by 3 bases, the J end by 0 bases, with 12 bases between. The CDR3 sequence is 16 residues long. CDR3 in amino acids: CASSHPRLSSGNTIYF. In nucleotides, the CDR3 is TGTGCCAGCAGCCATCCACGACTGAGCTCTGGAAACACCATATATTTT.

This chain joins TRBV11-2 and TRBJ2-7; the match to TRBD1 covers 7 bases. Trimming at V came to 0 bases and at J to 3 bases, leaving 14 bases not matched to a gene. Germline V gene data show CDR1 as SGHAT and CDR2 as FQNNGV. This CDR3 contains 18 residues. CDR3 coding DNA: TGTGCCAGCAGCTTAGAGGGACCCGGGACAGTACTCGGCTACGAGCAGTACTTC. Translated: CASSLEGPGTVLGYEQYF.

Written as DNA, the CDR3 is TGTGCCAGCAGCCAGGGTCGGGGGTTTGCGTATGGCTACACCTTC. Its translation: CASSQGRGFAYGYTF. The chain joins TRBV14 to TRBJ1-2, with D tentatively TRBD1 (5 bases). The V gene lost 3 bases and the J gene lost 5 bases, with 16 bases spanning the gap. This CDR3 has 15 amino acids. Germline-derived CDR1 and CDR2 are SGHDN and FVKESK.

The chain carries TRBV6-5 and TRBJ1-4; 7 nucleotides line up with TRBD1. In germline, CDR1 is MNHEY, CDR2 SVGAGI. Trimming at V came to 0 bases and at J to 6 bases, leaving 4 bases not matched to a gene. This CDR3 is 15 amino acids long. The CDR3 loop is CASSYSPGGHEKLFF. Written as DNA, the CDR3 is TGTGCCAGCAGTTACTCGCCAGGGGGGCATGAAAAACTGTTTTTT.

This chain links TRBV7-6 with TRBJ2-1, with 10 positions matching TRBD2. In germline, CDR1 is SGHVS, CDR2 FNYEAQ. V was clipped by 5 bases and J by 6 bases; unmatched bases: 7. CDR3 length: 15 amino acids. CDR3 coding DNA: TGTGCCAGCAGCATTACTAGCGGGACAATCAATGAGCAGTTCTTC. It translates to CASSITSGTINEQFF.

V gene TRBV19 combines with J gene TRBJ2-7, with a weak D call TRBD1 (5 bases). The V end was cut by 8 bases, the J end by 0 bases, with 8 bases between. The length of the CDR3 is 12 residues. Germline CDR1 reads LNHDA; CDR2 reads SQIVND (reference sequence). The CDR3 protein is CASVDSSYEQYF. The CDR3 bases are TGTGCCAGTGTCGACAGCTCCTACGAGCAGTACTTC. Variable domain in full (rest from reference TRBV19 and TRBJ2-7): DGGITQSPKYLFRKEGQNVTLSCEQNLNHDAMYWYRQDPGQGLRLIYYSQIVNDFQKGDIAEGYSVSREKKESFPLTVTSAQKNPTAFYLCASVDSSYEQYFGPGTRLTVT.

This clone has a single count. The CDR3: CASSMVWGNYEQYF. The CDR3 bases are TGTGCCAGTAGTATGGTTTGGGGCAACTACGAGCAGTACTTC. V usage is TRBV19 and J usage is TRBJ2-7; a weak D match, TRBD1 (5 bases). With 3 bases removed from V and 3 bases from J, the gap between germline ends came to 12 bases. The CDR3 sequence is 14 residues long. Germline V gene data show CDR1 as LNHDA and CDR2 as SQIVND (reference sequence).

The rearrangement joins TRBV12-3 or TRBV12-4 to TRBJ1-1; D may be TRBD1 (5 bases). The CDR3 covers 12 residues. Trimming took 7 bases from V and 4 from J, leaving 10 bases between them. The CDR3 loop is CASNPGGTEAFF. The CDR3 DNA reads TGTGCCAGCAACCCCGGGGGCACTGAAGCTTTCTTT.

This clone was counted a few times. This rearrangement joins TRBV18 to TRBJ2-2, with a weak D call TRBD1 (6 bases). V lost 2 bases and J lost 1, with 20 bases in between. This CDR3 spans 19 amino acids. Germline values: CDR1 KGHSH, CDR2 LQKENI. The CDR3 region is CASSPEQGRSLENTGELFF. CDR3 DNA sequence: TGTGCCAGCTCACCAGAACAGGGAAGGAGCCTCGAGAACACCGGGGAGCTGTTTTTT.

This chain connects TRBV7-2 to TRBJ2-3; no firm D call. This CDR3 comprises 14 residues. In germline, CDR1 is SGHTA, CDR2 FQGNSA. With 1 base removed from V and 3 bases from J, the gap between germline ends came to 8 bases. The CDR3, as DNA: TGTGCCAGCAGCTTAGTTCCTACTACAGATACGCAGTATTTT. Its translation: CASSLVPTTDTQYF.

With respect to this clone: Germline is not matched at one junction end, which may reflect a read error. The V and J genes are TRBV11-2 and TRBJ2-7; tentative D call: TRBD1 (5 bases). Germline lookup yields CDR1 SGHAT and CDR2 FQNNGV. The CDR3 runs 12 residues. The CDR3 is CASSSQGYGQYF. DNA for the CDR3: TGTGCCAGCAGCTCCCAGGGATACGGGCAGTACTTC.

The chain employs TRBV18 and TRBJ1-5, with TRBD1 as a possible D gene (5 bases). The CDR3 covers 16 residues. Germline CDR1 is KGHSH and CDR2 is LQKENI. V was shortened by 6 bases and J by 6 bases, with 21 bases between the two germline ends. The CDR3 region has the DNA TGTGCCAGCTCCCCCCTGGGTGCGGGGGTTGTTCAGCCCCAGCATTTT. It translates to CASSPLGAGVVQPQHF.

This clone was recorded only once. The gene calls are TRBV18 and TRBJ1-5; D unclear. Germline assignment: CDR1 KGHSH and CDR2 LQKENI. The CDR3 loop spans 14 amino acids. V was trimmed by 5 bases and J by 6 bases, leaving 14 bases between them. The CDR3 sequence: CASSSGGEAQPQHF. The CDR3 nucleotides read TGTGCCAGCTCATCCGGCGGGGAAGCTCAGCCCCAGCATTTT.

The chain combines TRBV7-2 with TRBJ2-1; 8 nucleotides line up with TRBD1. CDR3 length: 15 residues. Trimming removed 4 bases from V and 6 bases from J; junction bases left unmatched: 8. The germline CDR1 and CDR2 sequences are SGHTA and FQGNSA. For the CDR3, the DNA is TGTGCCAGCAGCTCTGACAGGGGTTGGTCCAATGAGCAGTTCTTC. Translation gives CASSSDRGWSNEQFF. Full variable domain (remainder filled in from reference TRBV7-2 and TRBJ2-1): GAGVSQSPSNKVTEKGKDVELRCDPISGHTALYWYRQSLGQGLEFLIYFQGNSAPDKSGLPSDRFSAERTGGSVSTLTIQRTQQEDSAVYLCASSSDRGWSNEQFFGPGTRLTVL.

The chain is built from TRBV5-1 and TRBJ2-1; 13 bases are a match to TRBD2. The CDR3 has 17 residues. Germline CDR1 SGHRS, CDR2 YFSETQ. Germline trimming cut 0 bases from V and 4 bases from J; bases unmatched to any gene: 4. In nucleotides, the CDR3 is TGCGCCAGCAGCTTGGGGGGGACTAGCGGGGAGTACAATGAGCAGTTCTTC. This sequence encodes CASSLGGTSGEYNEQFF.

The chain joins TRBV11-3 to TRBJ2-7; the D gene is possibly TRBD1 (6 bases). The germline V gene has CDR1 SGHNT and CDR2 YENEEA. V lost 3 bases to trimming and J lost 1 base, with 19 bases between them. CDR3 length: 17 amino acids. CDR3: CASSLSRHRELSYEQYF. The CDR3 region has the DNA TGTGCCAGCAGCTTGAGCCGCCACAGGGAATTATCCTACGAGCAGTACTTC.

The V call is TRBV24-1, the J call TRBJ2-3, with D hard to call. The germline V gene encodes CDR1 KGHDR and CDR2 SFDVKD. The CDR3 is made up of 13 amino acids. The germline V and J ends were trimmed by 2 bases and 8 bases, with 10 bases remaining between them. The CDR3 DNA reads as TGTGCCACCAGTGATTCAGATACGGGTACGCAGTATTTT. Encoded protein: CATSDSDTGTQYF.

This chain joins TRBV2 and TRBJ1-2; 8 bases fit TRBD1. The CDR3 has 15 residues. V gave up 7 bases and J gave up 7 bases; unmatched junction bases: 14. Germline-derived CDR1 and CDR2 are SNHLY and FYNNEI. In DNA, the CDR3 is TGTGCCAGCAAGGGTCGGGCAGGGGGCTTTTTTGGCTACACCTTC. Protein: CASKGRAGGFFGYTF.

The chain uses TRBV9 and TRBJ1-4; D is uncertain. Trimming removed 3 bases from V and 4 bases from J, with 16 bases in between. The CDR3 totals 16 residues. The germline gives CDR1 SGDLS, CDR2 YYNGEE. CDR3 coding DNA: TGTGCCAGCAGCGGAAAGAGTGGAGGGCTTAATGAAAAACTGTTTTTT. Protein product: CASSGKSGGLNEKLFF.

CDR3 residues: CASAPRGSSPLHF. CDR3 nucleotides: TGCGCCAGTGCGCCCAGGGGCTCCTCACCCCTCCACTTT. V gene TRBV5-1 combines with J gene TRBJ1-6; D may be TRBD1 (6 bases). CDR1 is SGHRS, CDR2 YFSETQ, per germline. The CDR3 runs 13 residues. V lost 8 bases, J lost 10 bases, and 16 bases lay in between.

V is TRBV6-5 and J is TRBJ2-3, with 8 bases that match TRBD1. The germline V gene has CDR1 MNHEY and CDR2 SVGAGI. V gave up 5 bases and J gave up 2 bases; unmatched junction bases: 6. The CDR3 sequence is 15 residues long. DNA for the CDR3: TGTGCCAGCAGTCAGACAGGGGTAAACACAGATACGCAGTATTTT. Translated, it gives CASSQTGVNTDTQYF.

The CDR3 reads CASFPRWEGDYGYTF. In DNA, the CDR3 is TGTGCCAGCTTCCCACGCTGGGAAGGGGACTATGGCTACACCTTC. The chain couples TRBV18 to TRBJ1-2, with D possibly being TRBD1 (5 bases). V lost 7 bases and J lost 3, with 18 bases in between. From germline, CDR1 is KGHSH and CDR2 LQKENI. The CDR3 totals 15 residues.